The 29 T cell receptor beta chains below all came from one sample that was sequenced in a study of blood T cell repertoires in COVID-19. The protocol was immunoSEQ multiplex PCR, while the TCRdb copy is restricted to in-frame clones and leaves out a portion. The profile shows roughly 220,000 clones, around nine tenths of them singletons. The sample consisted of PBMCs or T cells enriched from blood (not recorded which). Receptor source: a woman between 45 and 60 years old with acute COVID-19.

The sample holds one count of this clone. The chain has TRBV11-2 and TRBJ2-5; 7 nucleotides match TRBD1. Trimming at V came to 4 bases and at J to 2 bases, leaving 7 bases not matched to a gene. Germline lookup yields CDR1 SGHAT and CDR2 FQNNGV. This CDR3 is built from 15 residues. In DNA form, the CDR3 reads TGTGCCAGCAGCTCCATACAGGGGCAACAAGAGACCCAGTACTTC. As protein: CASSSIQGQQETQYF. The entire variable domain, with the rest obtained from reference TRBV11-2 and TRBJ2-5, is as follows: EAGVAQSPRYKIIEKRQSVAFWCNPISGHATLYWYQQILGQGPKLLIQFQNNGVVDDSQLPKDRFSAERLKGVDSTLKIQPAKLEDSAVYLCASSSIQGQQETQYFGPGTRLLVL.

This clone showed up just a few times. The chain combines TRBV6-6 with TRBJ2-1; 11 bases map to TRBD2. Germline CDR1 MNHNY, CDR2 SVGAGI (reference sequence). This CDR3 region has 14 residues. Trimming removed 8 bases from V and 7 bases from J; junction bases left unmatched: 7. The CDR3 DNA reads as TGTGCCAGCGCTGGGCTAGCGGGAGGTAATGAGCAGTTCTTC. It codes for CASAGLAGGNEQFF.

The chain joins TRBV24-1 to TRBJ2-5, with TRBD2 matching 15 bases. The length of the CDR3 is 18 residues. Germline V gene data show CDR1 as KGHDR and CDR2 as SFDVKD. Unmatched junction bases numbered 7, after V lost 2 bases and J lost 4 bases. The CDR3: CATSDSGLAGGMGETQYF. Here the CDR3 DNA reads TGTGCCACCAGTGATTCGGGACTAGCGGGAGGAATGGGAGAGACCCAGTACTTC.

This clone was seen once. The chain uses TRBV19 and TRBJ2-1; 12 bases agree with TRBD2. Germline V lookup: CDR1 LNHDA, CDR2 SQIVND (reference sequence). The ends lost 5 bases at V and 6 bases at J; junction bases unmatched: 2. There are 14 residues in the CDR3. CDR3 nucleotides: TGTGCCAGTAGTCGACTAGCGGGGGTCAATGAGCAGTTCTTC. Amino acid sequence: CASSRLAGVNEQFF.

This rearrangement joins TRBV18 to TRBJ2-1, with unresolved D. This CDR3 region has 15 residues. Germline V gives CDR1 KGHSH, CDR2 LQKENI. V was pared by 1 base and J by 0 bases, with 7 bases between. For the CDR3, the DNA is TGTGCCAGCTCACCACAACTGCACTCCTACAATGAGCAGTTCTTC. Translated, it gives CASSPQLHSYNEQFF.

This sequence joins TRBV19 and TRBJ2-7; 8 nucleotides match TRBD2. After removal of 5 bases from V and 5 bases from J, the junction contained 8 bases not matched to a gene. Germline assignment: CDR1 LNHDA and CDR2 SQIVND (reference sequence). The CDR3 is 14 residues long. Written as DNA, the CDR3 is TGTGCCAGTAGTCACCGGGAGGGCCTGGACGAGCAGTACTTC. This encodes CASSHREGLDEQYF.

The chain couples TRBV7-4 to TRBJ2-5, with D perhaps matching TRBD2 (6 bases). V lost 1 base to trimming and J lost 0 bases, with 21 bases between them. There are 19 residues in the CDR3. CDR1 is SGHVT and CDR2 is SQSDAQ in the germline V gene. CDR3 DNA: TGTGCCAGCAGCTTAGAAAATGGGCGGTCTAGCGACTACCAAGAGACCCAGTACTTC. As protein: CASSLENGRSSDYQETQYF.

The chain is built from TRBV28 and TRBJ2-3; maybe TRBD2 (6 bases). Trimming pared 3 bases from V and 7 bases from J, leaving 14 bases between. The CDR3 is 14 amino acids. CDR1 is MDHEN and CDR2 is SYDVKM in the germline V gene. Here the CDR3 reads CASSFSGDPYTQYF. The CDR3 region has the DNA TGTGCCAGCAGTTTTTCGGGAGACCCTTATACGCAGTATTTT.

V gene TRBV7-2 combines with J gene TRBJ2-7, with D maybe TRBD1 (5 bases). The germline V gene encodes CDR1 SGHTA and CDR2 FQGNSA. V lost 5 bases and J 6 bases, leaving 17 bases between the germline ends. This CDR3 is built from 14 residues. CDR3 nucleotides: TGTGCCAGCAGCCCTCCTGGGGCTGGCCGCGAGCAGTACTTC. Translated: CASSPPGAGREQYF.

V and J are TRBV5-4 and TRBJ1-2; tentative D call: TRBD1 (5 bases). CDR1 is SGHNT, CDR2 YYREEE, per germline (reference sequence). V was pared by 1 base and J by 8 bases, with 12 bases between. The CDR3 spans 13 residues. Written as DNA, the CDR3 is TGTGCCAGCAGCTTGAGGCAGGGAGGAGGCTACACCTTC. It translates to CASSLRQGGGYTF.

The chain uses TRBV2 and TRBJ1-5, with D possibly matching TRBD1 (6 bases). CDR1 is SNHLY and CDR2 is FYNNEI in the germline V gene. The CDR3 contains 14 residues. Trimming left V 6 bases short and J 4 bases short, with 13 bases between. The CDR3 nucleotides are TGTGCCAGCAGAGAGCGAGGGGGTAATCAGCCCCAGCATTTT. Encoded protein: CASRERGGNQPQHF.

The chain links TRBV7-9 to TRBJ1-1; 8 positions agree with TRBD1. Per the germline V gene, CDR1 is SEHNR and CDR2 is FQNEAQ (reference sequence). Trimming took 5 bases from V and 6 from J; bases not matched to a gene: 8. The length of the CDR3 is 14 residues. The CDR3 DNA reads TGTGCCAGCAGCCATGACAGGGGTGCATCTGAAGCTTTCTTT. Amino acids: CASSHDRGASEAFF.

This CDR3 reads CASSRGTAASYEQYF. CDR3 sequence (DNA): TGTGCCAGCTCACGGGGGACAGCTGCCTCCTACGAGCAGTACTTC. The chain has TRBV18 and TRBJ2-7; 7 positions match TRBD1. The ends lost 4 bases at V and 0 bases at J; junction bases unmatched: 6. CDR3 length: 15 amino acids. CDR1 and CDR2 (germline): KGHSH, LQKENI.

A few counts support this clone. The chain carries TRBV7-8 and TRBJ1-1; TRBD1 matches 7 bases. Trimming cost V 4 bases and J 4 bases; bases outside gene matches: 6. The CDR3 consists of 14 residues. In germline, CDR1 is SGHVS, CDR2 FQNEAQ. The CDR3 DNA sequence: TGTGCCAGCAGCTCGCTTAACAGGGGCACTGAAGCTTTCTTT. This encodes CASSSLNRGTEAFF.

This rearrangement joins TRBV11-2 to TRBJ2-2; 10 nucleotides match TRBD1. The length of the CDR3 is 16 residues. Germline V gene lookup returns CDR1 SGHAT and CDR2 FQNNGV. J was trimmed by 3 bases and V by 6 bases; bases with no gene match: 7. The CDR3 nucleotides read TGTGCCAGCAGGCGTCGCGGGACAGGGGACACCGGGGAGCTGTTTTTT. This translates into CASRRRGTGDTGELFF.

The chain uses TRBV19 and TRBJ2-2; no definite D call. The CDR3 has 15 amino acids. V was pared by 4 bases and J by 1 base, with 10 bases between. Germline assignment: CDR1 LNHDA and CDR2 SQIVND (reference sequence). The CDR3 nucleotides read TGTGCCAGTAGTAGAGACCCCTTGAACACCGGGGAGCTGTTTTTT. This gives the protein CASSRDPLNTGELFF.

The chain uses TRBV9 and TRBJ2-1; 10 bases are shared with TRBD2. The CDR3 covers 14 residues. Trimming removed 0 bases from V and 6 bases from J; junction bases left unmatched: 0. Germline values: CDR1 SGDLS, CDR2 YYNGEE. The CDR3 loop is CASSVGTSGNEQFF. As DNA, the CDR3 is TGTGCCAGCAGCGTAGGGACTAGCGGCAATGAGCAGTTCTTC. Based on the CDR3 plus reference TRBV9 and TRBJ2-1, the full variable domain is DSGVTQTPKHLITATGQRVTLRCSPRSGDLSVYWYQQSLDQGLQFLIQYYNGEERAKGNILERFSAQQFPDLHSELNLSSLELGDSALYFCASSVGTSGNEQFFGPGTRLTVL.

The rearrangement joins TRBV7-2 to TRBJ2-5; D is perhaps TRBD1 (8 bases). The CDR3 extends over 14 amino acids. Germline V gene data show CDR1 as SGHTA and CDR2 as FQGNSA. V lost 3 bases and J lost 5, with 13 bases in between. The CDR3 is CASSFGQGGETQYF. The CDR3 nucleotides are TGTGCCAGCAGCTTTGGACAGGGAGGGGAGACCCAGTACTTC.

The sample holds one count of this clone. Here the CDR3 reads CASSPGPLNTGELFF. The CDR3 DNA reads as TGTGCCAGTAGCCCCGGTCCTCTCAACACCGGGGAGCTGTTTTTT. The chain has TRBV19 and TRBJ2-2; D is ambiguous. This CDR3 is 15 amino acids long. The ends were cut back, 6 bases at V and 2 bases at J, with 13 bases in the middle. Looked up from germline, CDR1 is LNHDA and CDR2 is SQIVND (reference sequence).

The gene calls are TRBV28 and TRBJ1-2; weak D call: TRBD1 (5 bases). This CDR3 has 16 amino acids. The V gene lost 6 bases and the J gene lost 2 bases, with 19 bases spanning the gap. From germline, CDR1 is MDHEN and CDR2 SYDVKM. Here the CDR3 DNA reads TGTGCCAGCAGCAGGAAGGCAGGGTTTATAAACTATGGCTACACCTTC. Its translation: CASSRKAGFINYGYTF.

This chain links TRBV5-3 with TRBJ2-5; D is undetermined. TRBV5-3 is flagged as an ORF with uncertain function. The CDR3 is made up of 17 amino acids. Deletions cut 3 bases from V and 0 bases from J, with 18 bases between. CDR3 DNA sequence: TGTGCCAGAAGCTGCCAGGTCGTCGACCGGTACCAAGAGACCCAGTACTTC. Translation gives CARSCQVVDRYQETQYF.

J is TRBJ2-1 and V is TRBV25-1, with TRBD2 matching over 8 bases. This CDR3 contains 14 residues. The germline V gene has CDR1 MGHDK and CDR2 SYGVNS. J lost 4 bases, V lost 4 bases, and 3 bases had no gene match. The CDR3 coding sequence is TGTGCCAGCAGTGGACTAGCGCCATACAATGAGCAGTTCTTC. Translating it yields CASSGLAPYNEQFF.

The chain links TRBV6-5 to TRBJ1-1, with TRBD1 matching over 9 bases. The CDR3 covers 14 residues. V dropped 4 bases and J dropped 2; count of bases not matched to a gene: 2. The germline V gene has CDR1 MNHEY and CDR2 SVGAGI. The CDR3 here is CASSWDRANTEAFF. The CDR3 nucleotides read TGTGCCAGCAGTTGGGACAGGGCCAACACTGAAGCTTTCTTT.

The rearrangement links TRBV7-2 to TRBJ2-1; D is perhaps TRBD2 (6 bases). Germline-derived CDR1 and CDR2 are SGHTA and FQGNSA. V lost 3 bases and J 8 bases, leaving 11 bases between the germline ends. The CDR3 loop spans 13 amino acids. The CDR3 DNA is TGTGCCAGCAGCTTGCGGGGCGGGGATGAGCAGTTCTTC. It is translated as CASSLRGGDEQFF.

The chain uses TRBV7-3 and TRBJ2-3, with D tentatively TRBD1 (5 bases). Germline CDR1 reads SGHTA; CDR2 reads FQGTGA. Trimming removed 5 bases from V and 8 bases from J, with 17 bases in between. The CDR3 covers 14 residues. CDR3: CASSQDTDQSTQYF. As DNA, the CDR3 is TGTGCCAGCAGCCAGGACACCGACCAAAGTACGCAGTATTTT.

This clone was found once. The V call is TRBV5-1, the J call TRBJ1-4, with D perhaps TRBD1 (5 bases). V lost 4 bases to trimming and J lost 4 bases, with 17 bases between them. This CDR3 comprises 16 residues. Germline V gene data show CDR1 as SGHRS and CDR2 as YFSETQ. CDR3 loop: CASSTGVGTDNEKLFF. CDR3 in DNA: TGCGCCAGCAGCACGGGAGTCGGGACTGATAATGAAAAACTGTTTTTT.

The chain joins TRBV5-1 to TRBJ2-3, with D possibly TRBD2 on 6 matching bases. Trimming cost V 5 bases and J 2 bases, with 12 bases left between them. The CDR3 sequence is 14 residues long. From germline, CDR1 is SGHRS and CDR2 YFSETQ. CDR3 loop: CASSGGGITDTQYF. CDR3 bases: TGCGCCAGCAGTGGTGGGGGGATCACAGATACGCAGTATTTT. The complete variable domain, with remaining parts taken from reference TRBV5-1 and TRBJ2-3, reads KAGVTQTPRYLIKTRGQQVTLSCSPISGHRSVSWYQQTPGQGLQFLFEYFSETQRNKGNFPGRFSGRQFSNSRSEMNVSTLELGDSALYLCASSGGGITDTQYFGPGTRLTVL.

The V gene is TRBV4-2, the J gene TRBJ1-5; 9 bases fit TRBD1. Losses at the gene ends were 0 bases for V and 1 base for J; bases not matched to a gene: 4. CDR1 LGHNA and CDR2 YNFKEQ come from the germline V gene. The CDR3 length is 17 residues. The CDR3 DNA reads TGTGCCAGCAGCCAAGACAGGACAGGGGCAAGCAATCAGCCCCAGCATTTT. Residues: CASSQDRTGASNQPQHF.

V usage is TRBV15 and J usage is TRBJ1-1; 7 bases agree with TRBD1. Germline assignment: CDR1 LNHNV and CDR2 YYDKDF (reference sequence). There are 15 residues in the CDR3. Germline trimming cut 0 bases from V and 4 bases from J; bases unmatched to any gene: 5. The CDR3 sequence is CATSRDTDRVTEAFF. In DNA form, the CDR3 reads TGTGCCACCAGCAGAGATACTGACAGGGTCACTGAAGCTTTCTTT.